Below are 16 T cell receptor beta chains sequenced from a single sample in a study of blood T cell repertoires in COVID-19. The assay was immunoSEQ multiplex PCR, and TCRdb's table has in-frame clones only and misses some. The data show 350,000 to 400,000 clones, about 86% seen once. The specimen was peripheral blood. The origin of the receptors is a woman aged 55-69 years with COVID-19, enrolled during active disease.

The chain joins TRBV4-1 to TRBJ1-1; weak D call: TRBD1 (5 bases). The V end was cut by 5 bases, the J end by 4 bases, with 14 bases between. This CDR3 contains 14 residues. CDR1 MGHRA and CDR2 YSYEKL come from the germline V gene. In DNA form, the CDR3 reads TGCGCCAGCAGCGATCTAGGCGGGGGCACTGAAGCTTTCTTT. As protein: CASSDLGGGTEAFF.

The chain carries TRBV9 and TRBJ2-3; 10 nucleotides line up with TRBD1. The CDR3 length is 17 residues. The V gene end was trimmed by 0 bases and the J gene end by 2 bases; junction bases not matched to a gene: 6. Germline-derived CDR1 and CDR2 are SGDLS and YYNGEE. CDR3 sequence reads: CASSVVGDRGITDTQYF. In nucleotides, the CDR3 is TGTGCCAGCAGCGTAGTCGGGGACAGGGGTATCACAGATACGCAGTATTTT. Full variable domain (remainder filled in from reference TRBV9 and TRBJ2-3): DSGVTQTPKHLITATGQRVTLRCSPRSGDLSVYWYQQSLDQGLQFLIQYYNGEERAKGNILERFSAQQFPDLHSELNLSSLELGDSALYFCASSVVGDRGITDTQYFGPGTRLTVL.

CDR3 nucleotides: TGTGCTAGTGGCATTGGGGGGGGCAATCAGCCCCAGCATTTT. The encoded protein is CASGIGGGNQPQHF. V gene TRBV12-5 combines with J gene TRBJ1-5; D might be TRBD1 (5 bases). Germline V gives CDR1 LGHNT, CDR2 FRNRAP. V lost 6 bases to trimming and J lost 2 bases, with 11 bases between them. This CDR3 has 14 residues.

The chain is built from TRBV19 and TRBJ1-1, with a weak D call TRBD1 (5 bases). The CDR3 sequence is 14 residues long. With 7 bases removed from V and 4 bases from J, the gap between germline ends came to 16 bases. The germline V gene has CDR1 LNHDA and CDR2 SQIVND (reference sequence). CDR3 protein: CASTWGLTSTEAFF. CDR3 nucleotide sequence: TGTGCCAGTACTTGGGGACTGACGAGCACTGAAGCTTTCTTT.

The genes are TRBV7-9 and TRBJ1-4; D unclear. CDR1 is SEHNR and CDR2 is FQNEAQ in the germline V gene (reference sequence). Trimming pared 6 bases from V and 0 bases from J, leaving 11 bases between. The CDR3 extends over 15 amino acids. CDR3 region: CASSPHSATNEKLFF. The CDR3 region has the DNA TGTGCCAGCAGTCCTCACAGTGCAACTAATGAAAAACTGTTTTTT. Looking up the rest from reference TRBV7-9 and TRBJ1-4 gives the full variable domain: DTGVSQNPRHKITKRGQNVTFRCDPISEHNRLYWYRQTLGQGPEFLTYFQNEAQLEKSRLLSDRFSAERPKGSFSTLEIQRTEQGDSAMYLCASSPHSATNEKLFFGSGTQLSVL.

This clone has more than one count but fewer than ten. This chain uses TRBV7-9 with TRBJ2-1; 9 bases fit TRBD2. The CDR3 contains 15 residues. V gave up 5 bases and J gave up 5 bases; unmatched junction bases: 7. CDR1 and CDR2 from the germline V gene are SEHNR and FQNEAQ (reference sequence). CDR3 protein: CASSPRGGAHNEQFF. DNA of the CDR3: TGTGCCAGCAGCCCGCGCGGGGGGGCCCACAATGAGCAGTTCTTC.

The rearrangement links TRBV28 to TRBJ1-2, with 9 nucleotides matching TRBD1. The junction had 2 bases not matched to a gene; V was cut back by 6 bases and J by 3 bases. CDR1 MDHEN and CDR2 SYDVKM come from the germline V gene. The CDR3 runs to 13 residues. The CDR3 DNA is TGTGCCAGCAGAGACAGGGGGGACTATGGCTACACCTTC. Protein: CASRDRGDYGYTF.

The rearrangement joins TRBV11-2 to TRBJ1-1, with D unclear. The CDR3 spans 15 residues. The germline V gene has CDR1 SGHAT and CDR2 FQNNGV. Trimming took off 0 bases at V and 1 base at J, with 9 bases between the two ends. The CDR3 nucleotides read TGTGCCAGCAGCTTAGATTCGGCGGCGAACACTGAAGCTTTCTTT. Translated, it gives CASSLDSAANTEAFF.

The V call is TRBV7-6, the J call TRBJ1-6, with TRBD1 as a possible D gene (6 bases). V was clipped by 3 bases and J by 7 bases, with 16 bases between them. The CDR3 consists of 16 residues. The germline gives CDR1 SGHVS, CDR2 FNYEAQ. This chain's CDR3 is CASSFRFRDKNSPLHF. CDR3 bases: TGTGCCAGCAGCTTTCGGTTCCGGGACAAAAATTCACCCCTCCACTTT.

The J gene is TRBJ1-2, the V gene TRBV5-1; unclear D gene. Germline CDR1 SGHRS, CDR2 YFSETQ. This CDR3 contains 19 residues. Deletions cut 2 bases from V and 8 bases from J, with 31 bases between. CDR3 sequence reads: CASSFISLRNLLKMRGYTF. The DNA of the CDR3 is TGCGCCAGCAGCTTTATTTCCCTGAGGAATCTGCTCAAGATGAGGGGCTACACCTTC.

J is TRBJ1-2 and V is TRBV3-1 (or the pseudogene TRBV3-2); D not certain. This CDR3 region has 9 residues. Per germline, CDR1 LGHDT and CDR2 YNNKEL (reference sequence). V was cut by 11 bases and J by 11 bases, with 12 bases left in between. The CDR3 coding sequence is TGTGCCGCGGGAGAGGGATACACCTTC. Protein: CAAGEGYTF.

This clone came up once. The chain couples TRBV5-5 to TRBJ2-1, with D uncertain. The CDR3 extends over 11 amino acids. In germline, CDR1 is SGHKS, CDR2 YYEKEE (reference sequence). Trimming removed 5 bases from V and 6 bases from J, with 6 bases in between. The chain's CDR3 is CASRKSNEQFF. As DNA, the CDR3 is TGTGCCAGCAGGAAGAGCAATGAGCAGTTCTTC.

The count of this clone is one. The rearrangement links TRBV27 to TRBJ1-6, with TRBD1 identical over 8 bases. The length of the CDR3 is 14 residues. Germline V gene sequence: CDR1 MNHEY, CDR2 SMNVEV (reference sequence). J lost 10 bases, V lost 5 bases, and 7 bases had no gene match. This CDR3 is CASSPGGSGSPLHF. In nucleotides, the CDR3 is TGTGCCAGCAGTCCAGGGGGCAGTGGCTCACCCCTCCACTTT.

This clone was found a few times. The V and J genes are TRBV25-1 and TRBJ2-2; 9 bases map to TRBD2. This CDR3 region has 16 residues. The germline V gene encodes CDR1 MGHDK and CDR2 SYGVNS. J was trimmed by 1 base and V by 4 bases; bases with no gene match: 4. CDR3 amino acids: CASSAFSGGNTGELFF. The CDR3 nucleotides are TGTGCCAGCAGTGCATTTAGCGGGGGGAACACCGGGGAGCTGTTTTTT.

The V gene is TRBV5-1, the J gene TRBJ2-1; 10 bases map to TRBD2. This CDR3 is built from 16 residues. Trimming cost V 3 bases and J 8 bases; bases outside gene matches: 11. CDR1 and CDR2 (germline): SGHRS, YFSETQ. CDR3 DNA sequence: TGCGCCAGCAGCTACCTAGCTAGCGGGGGCAGGGATGAGCAGTTCTTC. It encodes CASSYLASGGRDEQFF.

The chain has TRBV7-2 and TRBJ2-1; D gene unclear. Germline V gives CDR1 SGHTA, CDR2 FQGNSA. Trimming removed 5 bases at V and 6 bases at J, with 11 bases between. The CDR3 is 13 residues long. The CDR3 DNA sequence: TGTGCCAGCAGCCCGAGTAACGGCAATGAGCAGTTCTTC. As protein: CASSPSNGNEQFF.